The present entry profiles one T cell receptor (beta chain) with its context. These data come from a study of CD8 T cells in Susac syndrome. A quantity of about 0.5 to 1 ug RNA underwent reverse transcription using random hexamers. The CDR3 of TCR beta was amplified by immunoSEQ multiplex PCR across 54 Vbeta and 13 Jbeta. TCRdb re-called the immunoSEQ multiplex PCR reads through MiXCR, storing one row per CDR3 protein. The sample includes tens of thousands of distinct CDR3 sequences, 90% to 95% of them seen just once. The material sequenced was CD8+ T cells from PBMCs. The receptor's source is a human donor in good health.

The CDR3 spells CASSTGKGRQPQHF. The CDR3 DNA sequence: TGTGCCAGCAGTACAGGGAAGGGACGACAGCCCCAGCATTTT. V usage is TRBV6-5 and J usage is TRBJ1-5; weak D call: TRBD1 (6 bases). Germline V lookup: CDR1 MNHEY, CDR2 SVGAGI. Trimming cost V 5 bases and J 7 bases, with 15 bases left between them. The CDR3 runs 14 residues.